Below are 13 T cell receptor beta chains sequenced from a single sample in a study of T cell changes during pregnancy in multiple sclerosis. Here immunoSEQ multiplex PCR was the method, and the copy in TCRdb shows in-frame clones only, minus some. The sample yields fewer than 35,000 clones, just over 90% seen once. The starting material was CD4+ T cells from peripheral blood mononuclear cells, obtained in the second trimester of pregnancy. The receptors were sampled from a female donor with multiple sclerosis, enrolled in a pregnancy study.

The rearrangement links TRBV30 to TRBJ2-5, with D hard to call. V was pared by 4 bases and J by 5 bases, with 11 bases between. CDR3 length equals 12 residues. CDR1 and CDR2 from the germline V gene are GTSNPN and SVGIG (reference sequence). The CDR3 loop reads CAWNRRPETQYF. The DNA of the CDR3 is TGTGCCTGGAATAGGAGACCGGAGACCCAGTACTTC.

The rearrangement links TRBV7-3 to TRBJ2-1; 7 nucleotides agree with TRBD1. The CDR3 is 15 residues long. V lost 2 bases to trimming and J lost 9 bases; unmatched junction nucleotides: 10. Germline values: CDR1 SGHTA, CDR2 FQGTGA. The CDR3 sequence: CASSLLQGLPTEQFF. The CDR3 DNA reads as TGTGCCAGCAGCTTATTACAGGGGTTACCAACTGAGCAGTTCTTC.

This sequence joins TRBV5-4 and TRBJ1-1, with 7 bases fitting TRBD1. J gave up 0 bases and V 4 bases, and 9 bases lay outside the gene matches. Germline V gene lookup returns CDR1 SGHNT and CDR2 YYREEE (reference sequence). The CDR3 sequence is 16 residues long. The CDR3: CASSPGQVGMNTEAFF. The CDR3 region has the DNA TGTGCCAGCAGCCCCGGACAGGTAGGGATGAACACTGAAGCTTTCTTT.

This clone appeared a few times. The chain carries TRBV9 and TRBJ1-1, with a tentative D call TRBD1 (6 bases). Per germline, CDR1 SGDLS and CDR2 YYNGEE. The CDR3 sequence is 13 residues long. Trimming pared 5 bases from V and 7 bases from J, leaving 15 bases between. CDR3 in amino acids: CASRKGERGEAFF. The CDR3, as DNA: TGTGCCAGCAGGAAGGGGGAGAGAGGTGAAGCTTTCTTT.

This chain uses TRBV11-2 with TRBJ2-3, with 7 nucleotides matching TRBD2. There are 17 residues in the CDR3. J lost 1 base, V lost 3 bases, and 10 bases had no gene match. Germline V lookup: CDR1 SGHAT, CDR2 FQNNGV. Here the CDR3 DNA reads TGTGCCAGCAGCTTGACCCTCCTAGCGGAGGGCACAGATACGCAGTATTTT. Translation gives CASSLTLLAEGTDTQYF.

The V call is TRBV5-1, the J call TRBJ2-5; a weak D match, TRBD2 (6 bases). The germline V gene has CDR1 SGHRS and CDR2 YFSETQ. CDR3 length: 14 amino acids. Trimming took 7 bases from V and 9 from J, leaving 22 bases between them. The CDR3 nucleotides read TGCGCCAGCTCACCGCCGATCCAAGGAGGGGCCCAGTACTTC. Translating it yields CASSPPIQGGAQYF.

The gene calls are TRBV27 and TRBJ2-1; possible D gene TRBD2, 6 bases. Trimming removed 6 bases at V and 0 bases at J, with 12 bases between. The germline CDR1 and CDR2 sequences are MNHEY and SMNVEV (reference sequence). This CDR3 comprises 15 residues. This CDR3 reads CASSTGTYSYNEQFF. CDR3 nucleotide sequence: TGTGCCAGCAGCACCGGGACTTACTCCTACAATGAGCAGTTCTTC.

The CDR3 loop reads CASSLSTSGIENEQFF. CDR3 bases: TGTGCCAGCAGTTTATCGACTAGCGGGATAGAAAATGAGCAGTTCTTC. This chain uses TRBV27 with TRBJ2-1; 11 bases fit TRBD2. The V gene's germline CDR1 is MNHEY and CDR2 SMNVEV (reference sequence). The CDR3 is made up of 16 amino acids. Trimming at V came to 0 bases and at J to 7 bases, leaving 5 bases not matched to a gene.

The chain has TRBV11-2 and TRBJ2-7, with 14 bases matching TRBD2. The CDR3 consists of 16 residues. Germline-derived CDR1 and CDR2 are SGHAT and FQNNGV. The junction had 6 bases not matched to a gene; V was cut back by 5 bases and J by 3 bases. The CDR3 sequence is CASSQGLAGVDYEQYF. The CDR3 coding sequence is TGTGCCAGCAGCCAGGGACTAGCGGGAGTGGACTACGAGCAGTACTTC. The whole variable domain, remainder taken from reference TRBV11-2 and TRBJ2-7, is EAGVAQSPRYKIIEKRQSVAFWCNPISGHATLYWYQQILGQGPKLLIQFQNNGVVDDSQLPKDRFSAERLKGVDSTLKIQPAKLEDSAVYLCASSQGLAGVDYEQYFGPGTRLTVT.

The chain recombines TRBV9 with TRBJ2-5; TRBD2 matches 9 bases. CDR1 and CDR2 from the germline V gene are SGDLS and YYNGEE. The V segment lost 0 bases and the J segment 5 bases; nucleotides outside the gene matches: 11. The CDR3 is 17 residues long. CDR3 region: CASSVDPAGGALETQYF. The CDR3, as DNA: TGTGCCAGCAGCGTAGACCCCGCGGGGGGGGCGCTTGAGACCCAGTACTTC.

The gene calls are TRBV27 and TRBJ1-1; TRBD1 agrees at 9 bases. Germline trimming cut 1 base from V and 7 bases from J; bases unmatched to any gene: 4. The germline V gene encodes CDR1 MNHEY and CDR2 SMNVEV (reference sequence). The CDR3 consists of 14 residues. CDR3 sequence (DNA): TGTGCCAGCAGTTTATTCGGGGACAGGGTTGAAGCTTTCTTT. It encodes CASSLFGDRVEAFF.

The chain uses TRBV21-1 and TRBJ1-5. TRBV21-1 is a pseudogene. This CDR3 spans 12 amino acids. The CDR3 loop is CASSKRGQPQHF. The DNA of the CDR3 is TGTGCCAGCAGCAAGCGGGGTCAGCCCCAGCATTTT.

This clone has just one count. The CDR3 nucleotides are TGTGCCAGTAGTATAAGAGGGACTCACGAGCAGTACTTC. Translated, it gives CASSIRGTHEQYF. The chain uses TRBV19 and TRBJ2-7; weak D call: TRBD2 (6 bases). The germline V and J ends were trimmed by 2 bases and 5 bases, with 10 bases remaining between them. Germline V gene lookup returns CDR1 LNHDA and CDR2 SQIVND (reference sequence). This CDR3 region has 13 residues. Based on the CDR3 plus reference TRBV19 and TRBJ2-7, the full variable domain is DGGITQSPKYLFRKEGQNVTLSCEQNLNHDAMYWYRQDPGQGLRLIYYSQIVNDFQKGDIAEGYSVSREKKESFPLTVTSAQKNPTAFYLCASSIRGTHEQYFGPGTRLTVT.